These 20 T cell receptor beta chains share one sample of origin, sequenced in a study of radiotherapy plus CTLA-4 blockade in lung cancer. Clones were sequenced by immunoSEQ multiplex PCR, and TCRdb holds only the in-frame ones, with some missing. Among roughly 66,000 clones listed, about 80% were seen once. Sequencing used peripheral blood, obtained from a patient treated with radiotherapy plus ipilimumab. Receptors originate from a human donor with non-small cell lung cancer who had a partial response to radiotherapy plus ipilimumab.

The chain carries TRBV9 and TRBJ1-3; tentatively, D is TRBD1 (5 bases). CDR1 and CDR2 (germline): SGDLS, YYNGEE. The CDR3 contains 15 residues. Trimming removed 3 bases at V and 1 base at J, with 11 bases between. CDR3 loop: CASSAQPGSGNTIYF. The CDR3 nucleotides read TGTGCCAGCAGCGCCCAACCAGGGTCTGGAAACACCATATATTTT. The entire variable domain, with the rest obtained from reference TRBV9 and TRBJ1-3, is as follows: DSGVTQTPKHLITATGQRVTLRCSPRSGDLSVYWYQQSLDQGLQFLIQYYNGEERAKGNILERFSAQQFPDLHSELNLSSLELGDSALYFCASSAQPGSGNTIYFGEGSWLTVV.

The chain links TRBV5-4 to TRBJ2-7; D possibly corresponds to TRBD1 (6 bases). Germline CDR1 reads SGHNT; CDR2 reads YYREEE (reference sequence). CDR3 length: 14 residues. With 4 bases removed from V and 4 bases from J, the gap between germline ends came to 15 bases. The CDR3 protein is CASSPTMDRYEQYF. In DNA, the CDR3 is TGTGCCAGCAGCCCTACCATGGACAGATACGAGCAGTACTTC.

The chain is built from TRBV28 and TRBJ1-5; D call uncertain. This CDR3 spans 12 amino acids. Germline CDR1 reads MDHEN; CDR2 reads SYDVKM. The V and J ends lost 3 bases and 6 bases respectively, with 6 bases between them. The CDR3 DNA is TGTGCCAGCAGTTTGTCAGGTCAGCCCCAGCATTTT. Protein: CASSLSGQPQHF. The whole variable domain, filled in from reference TRBV28 and TRBJ1-5, reads DVKVTQSSRYLVKRTGEKVFLECVQDMDHENMFWYRQDPGLGLRLIYFSYDVKMKEKGDIPEGYSVSREKKERFSLILESASTNQTSMYLCASSLSGQPQHFGDGTRLSIL.

V is TRBV30 and J is TRBJ2-1; D is undetermined. Trimming removed 5 bases from V and 4 bases from J, with 9 bases in between. Germline lookup yields CDR1 GTSNPN and CDR2 SVGIG (reference sequence). The CDR3 contains 12 residues. The CDR3 region has the DNA TGTGCCTGGTACGACACTTACAATGAGCAGTTCTTC. This encodes CAWYDTYNEQFF.

The V and J genes are TRBV28 and TRBJ1-2; possibly TRBD1 for D (6 bases). Germline V gene lookup returns CDR1 MDHEN and CDR2 SYDVKM. V lost 2 bases, J lost 4 bases, and 11 bases lay in between. The CDR3 has 14 residues. CDR3 sequence reads: CASSLGGASYGYTF. CDR3 DNA: TGTGCCAGCAGTTTAGGGGGGGCTAGCTATGGCTACACCTTC.

The V and J genes are TRBV29-1 and TRBJ2-7; possibly TRBD2 for D (5 bases). The CDR3 loop spans 13 amino acids. V lost 6 bases, J lost 1 base, and 13 bases lay in between. Germline V gene lookup returns CDR1 SQVTM and CDR2 ANQGSEA. The CDR3 region has the DNA TGCAGCGTGGTAGGCGAGCGGTCCTACGAGCAGTACTTC. Protein: CSVVGERSYEQYF.

The table lists this clone with a few counts. The rearrangement joins TRBV28 to TRBJ2-3, with TRBD2 matching 9 bases. Looked up from germline, CDR1 is MDHEN and CDR2 is SYDVKM. V shed 2 bases and J 3 bases; nucleotides not matched to a gene: 6. The CDR3 covers 16 residues. CDR3 DNA sequence: TGTGCCAGCAGTTTACTCGCGGGAGGGCAGACAGATACGCAGTATTTT. As protein: CASSLLAGGQTDTQYF.

The CDR3 DNA is TGTGCCAGCAGACCTACTAGCGGGAGTGAGAACACCGGGGAGCTGTTTTTT. Protein product: CASRPTSGSENTGELFF. The rearrangement uses TRBV7-9 and TRBJ2-2, with 11 positions matching TRBD2. V lost 6 bases and J lost 1; bases outside the gene matches: 7. Germline V lookup: CDR1 SEHNR, CDR2 FQNEAQ (reference sequence). This CDR3 has 17 amino acids.

The chain is built from TRBV2 and TRBJ2-7, with TRBD2 as a possible D gene (5 bases). CDR1 is SNHLY, CDR2 FYNNEI, per germline. This CDR3 has 16 residues. Trimming took off 0 bases at V and 9 bases at J, with 21 bases between the two ends. The CDR3 here is CASSEALGRVQVVQYF. The CDR3 DNA is TGTGCCAGCAGTGAAGCGCTTGGGCGGGTCCAGGTTGTGCAGTACTTC.

The chain employs TRBV27 and TRBJ2-5, with TRBD1 identical over 7 bases. The germline V gene encodes CDR1 MNHEY and CDR2 SMNVEV (reference sequence). V gave up 4 bases and J gave up 2 bases; unmatched junction bases: 1. The CDR3 loop spans 13 amino acids. The CDR3 spells CASSSRGQETQYF. As DNA, the CDR3 is TGTGCCAGCAGTTCCAGGGGGCAAGAGACCCAGTACTTC.

The genes are TRBV7-8 and TRBJ2-7; 7 nucleotides match TRBD1. CDR1 is SGHVS, CDR2 FQNEAQ, per germline. V was pared by 5 bases and J by 3 bases, with 10 bases of the junction left unmatched. The CDR3 runs to 15 residues. The DNA of the CDR3 is TGTGCCAGCAGCCGGCCCGGGACAGACCACTACGAGCAGTACTTC. Protein product: CASSRPGTDHYEQYF.

The gene calls are TRBV7-2 and TRBJ2-2, with 8 bases lining up with TRBD2. CDR3 length: 16 amino acids. The V gene end was trimmed by 6 bases and the J gene end by 3 bases; junction bases not matched to a gene: 9. The germline CDR1 and CDR2 sequences are SGHTA and FQGNSA. CDR3 DNA: TGTGCCAGCAGTGAGGGCGGAGCGGGAGACACCGGGGAGCTGTTTTTT. Its protein product is CASSEGGAGDTGELFF.

This chain uses TRBV11-3 with TRBJ2-2; D may be TRBD2 (5 bases). The V gene's germline CDR1 is SGHNT and CDR2 YENEEA. CDR3 length: 13 amino acids. The V and J ends lost 5 bases and 6 bases respectively, with 10 bases between them. This CDR3 is CASSPRGSGELFF. The CDR3 region has the DNA TGTGCCAGCAGCCCGCGAGGGTCCGGGGAGCTGTTTTTT.

By sample fraction, this clone is medium-sized. The genes are TRBV2 and TRBJ1-2; 7 bases are shared with TRBD1. The CDR3 has 13 amino acids. V was clipped by 4 bases and J by 8 bases; unmatched bases: 7. Germline V lookup: CDR1 SNHLY, CDR2 FYNNEI. CDR3 residues: CASSGGQVYGYTF. The CDR3 coding sequence is TGTGCCAGCAGTGGAGGACAGGTTTACGGCTACACCTTC.

The rearrangement joins TRBV7-6 to TRBJ2-5; D might be TRBD2 (6 bases). The CDR3 is made up of 13 amino acids. Trimming left V 1 base short and J 8 bases short, with 11 bases between. Germline V gene data show CDR1 as SGHVS and CDR2 as FNYEAQ. CDR3 coding DNA: TGTGCCAGCAGCTTAGGGCCCGGGGGAACCCAGTACTTC. It codes for CASSLGPGGTQYF.

The chain uses TRBV7-3 and TRBJ2-1, with D tentatively TRBD1 (6 bases). The CDR3 consists of 14 residues. V was trimmed by 5 bases and J by 8 bases, leaving 16 bases between them. In germline, CDR1 is SGHTA, CDR2 FQGTGA. CDR3 protein: CASSVGASSDEQFF. The CDR3 DNA sequence: TGTGCCAGCAGCGTGGGGGCTAGCTCCGATGAGCAGTTCTTC.

The chain carries TRBV4-1 and TRBJ2-1; 8 bases agree with TRBD2. Per the germline V gene, CDR1 is MGHRA and CDR2 is YSYEKL. This CDR3 has 15 amino acids. J was trimmed by 4 bases and V by 4 bases; bases with no gene match: 6. CDR3 in amino acids: CASSPRTSPYNEQFF. As DNA, the CDR3 is TGCGCCAGCAGCCCTCGGACTAGCCCTTACAATGAGCAGTTCTTC.

The rearrangement joins TRBV29-1 to TRBJ2-7, with D tentatively TRBD1 (5 bases). Germline V lookup: CDR1 SQVTM, CDR2 ANQGSEA. V lost 4 bases and J lost 3, with 7 bases in between. CDR3 length: 11 amino acids. The CDR3 spells CSVGTSYEQYF. Written as DNA, the CDR3 is TGCAGCGTTGGGACAAGCTACGAGCAGTACTTC.

The J gene is TRBJ2-5, the V gene TRBV7-3; 8 bases line up with TRBD2. The CDR3 loop spans 13 amino acids. The V gene end was trimmed by 5 bases and the J gene end by 4 bases; junction bases not matched to a gene: 3. CDR1 and CDR2 from the germline V gene are SGHTA and FQGTGA. This CDR3 reads CASSRREGETQYF. The CDR3, as DNA: TGTGCCAGCAGCCGACGGGAGGGAGAGACCCAGTACTTC.

This sequence joins TRBV7-2 and TRBJ1-5; TRBD1 matches at 9 bases. Germline V lookup: CDR1 SGHTA, CDR2 FQGNSA. V gave up 5 bases and J gave up 2 bases; unmatched junction bases: 7. The CDR3 contains 16 residues. The CDR3 nucleotides read TGTGCCAGCAGCCTGGGACAGGGTTATGGCAATCAGCCCCAGCATTTT. Translated, it gives CASSLGQGYGNQPQHF.